The 10 T cell receptor beta chains below were found in one sample sequenced in a study of blood T cell repertoires in COVID-19. Sequencing used immunoSEQ multiplex PCR; TCRdb keeps in-frame clones, though not all of them. Among 200,000 to 300,000 clones listed, roughly 76% were seen once. Sequencing input: peripheral blood. These receptor sequences come from an elderly woman with COVID-19, enrolled during active disease.

The V and J genes are TRBV11-2 and TRBJ1-5; 10 nucleotides align to TRBD1. Trimming removed 1 base from V and 2 bases from J; junction bases left unmatched: 11. CDR3 length: 19 residues. CDR1 is SGHAT and CDR2 is FQNNGV in the germline V gene. The CDR3 sequence is CASSLGDRGGGGGNQPQHF. Here the CDR3 DNA reads TGTGCCAGCAGCTTAGGGGACAGGGGAGGGGGCGGAGGCAATCAGCCCCAGCATTTT.

The chain joins TRBV18 to TRBJ1-1; perhaps TRBD1 as D (6 bases). The ends were cut back, 6 bases at V and 2 bases at J, with 16 bases in the middle. Germline V gene sequence: CDR1 KGHSH, CDR2 LQKENI. The CDR3 runs 15 residues. In nucleotides, the CDR3 is TGTGCCAGCTCCCCTACCGGGGACACCAACACTGAAGCTTTCTTT. It is translated as CASSPTGDTNTEAFF.

J is TRBJ2-1 and V is TRBV30; no clear D gene. The germline V and J ends were trimmed by 1 base and 2 bases, with 6 bases remaining between them. The CDR3 is 13 residues long. Germline V gives CDR1 GTSNPN, CDR2 SVGIG (reference sequence). The CDR3 here is CAWSDSPYNEQFF. The CDR3 DNA reads as TGTGCCTGGAGTGACTCGCCCTACAATGAGCAGTTCTTC.

The chain recombines TRBV27 with TRBJ2-7; possibly TRBD2 for D (7 bases). The CDR3 spans 14 residues. Germline V gene lookup returns CDR1 MNHEY and CDR2 SMNVEV (reference sequence). The ends were cut back, 6 bases at V and 1 base at J, with 13 bases in the middle. CDR3 DNA sequence: TGTGCCAGCAGCCGGAGGGGGGGGTCCTACGAGCAGTACTTC. It translates to CASSRRGGSYEQYF.

This rearrangement joins TRBV6-2 or TRBV6-3 to TRBJ1-4, with TRBD1 matching 8 bases. The CDR3 loop spans 14 amino acids. Germline loops: CDR1 MNHEY, CDR2 SVGEGT. The V segment lost 5 bases and the J segment 5 bases; nucleotides outside the gene matches: 4. The CDR3 loop is CASSRGQDNEKLFF. CDR3 nucleotide sequence: TGTGCCAGCAGTAGGGGACAGGACAATGAAAAACTGTTTTTT.

This chain links TRBV14 with TRBJ1-4; D gene ambiguous. V was trimmed by 4 bases and J by 10 bases, leaving 13 bases between them. This CDR3 spans 13 amino acids. CDR1 and CDR2 (germline): SGHDN, FVKESK. The CDR3 DNA is TGTGCCAGCAGCCGCCAGCCAGGTGGAAAACTGTTTTTT. Translated, it gives CASSRQPGGKLFF.

The V gene is TRBV3-1 (or the pseudogene TRBV3-2), the J gene TRBJ2-4; 15 nucleotides line up with TRBD2. Trimming cost V 1 base and J 1 base; bases outside gene matches: 11. The CDR3 is made up of 21 amino acids. In germline, CDR1 is LGHDT, CDR2 YNNKEL (reference sequence). The CDR3 sequence is CASSQGRRTSGGALAKNIQYF. The CDR3 DNA is TGTGCCAGCAGCCAAGGCCGTCGGACTAGCGGGGGGGCCTTGGCCAAAAACATTCAGTACTTC.

V usage is TRBV7-3 and J usage is TRBJ2-1; D may be TRBD2 (6 bases). The germline CDR1 and CDR2 sequences are SGHTA and FQGTGA. Trimming stripped 1 base from V and 2 bases from J, with 9 bases between. The CDR3 is 15 residues long. The CDR3 sequence is CASSLSGNAYNEQFF. Here the CDR3 DNA reads TGTGCCAGCAGCTTAAGCGGGAATGCCTACAATGAGCAGTTCTTC. Variable domain in full (rest from reference TRBV7-3 and TRBJ2-1): GAGVSQTPSNKVTEKGKYVELRCDPISGHTALYWYRQSLGQGPEFLIYFQGTGAADDSGLPNDRFFAVRPEGSVSTLKIQRTERGDSAVYLCASSLSGNAYNEQFFGPGTRLTVL.

This chain joins TRBV7-2 and TRBJ1-5, with 9 bases fitting TRBD1. Germline CDR1 and CDR2: SGHTA and FQGNSA. The V segment lost 4 bases and the J segment 7 bases; nucleotides outside the gene matches: 8. The CDR3 totals 15 residues. As DNA, the CDR3 is TGTGCCAGCAGCTCCGGACAGGGGCTGTACCAGCCCCAGCATTTT. It encodes CASSSGQGLYQPQHF.

The chain employs TRBV18 and TRBJ1-4, with 9 positions matching TRBD1. There are 14 residues in the CDR3. Per the germline V gene, CDR1 is KGHSH and CDR2 is LQKENI. Trimming removed 3 bases from V and 10 bases from J; junction bases left unmatched: 6. The DNA of the CDR3 is TGTGCCAGCTCACCGACAGGGGGAGACGGAAAACTGTTTTTT. Translating it yields CASSPTGGDGKLFF.